This TCR beta chain derives from a study of monozygotic twins with inflammatory bowel disease (dated by TCRdb to between 2017 and 2020). In terms of the full investigation: The complete study included about 28 monozygotic twin pairs: 19 IBD-discordant Danish pairs and nine German pairs, of which four were IBD-concordant and five were IBD-discordant. The search for disease-associated traits relied mainly on comparing, within discordant pairs, IBD patients with their genetically identical healthy co-twins. Each individual had, on average, about 151 000 unique TCRalpha sequences and 181 000 unique TCRbeta sequences available for analysis.

Worth noting for this clonotype: The specificity of this receptor is unknown.

From each donor, an approximately 2.3 ml peripheral blood sample was collected into PAXgene tubes and kept at -80 degrees C. Without any T cell sorting, total RNA was extracted from whole blood using the PAXgene blood miRNA kit on an automated QIAcube. Deep TCRalpha and TCRbeta repertoire profiling with unique molecular barcoding was performed on peripheral blood of monozygotic twin pairs concordant or discordant for inflammatory bowel disease. Smoking habits were recorded for all twin pairs, and individuals were classified as current, former or never smokers. Preparation of the library involved 5' RACE. The input for every TCR library was roughly 4,000 ng of total RNA. For each sample, cDNA synthesis with SMARTScribe reverse transcriptase was split into eight separate reactions. During cDNA synthesis, template switching was used to introduce unique molecular identifiers that contained a 6-nucleotide sample barcode. Two nested PCRs of approximately 16 and 10 cycles amplified the TCRalpha and TCRbeta cDNA, and bead purification followed each PCR. Before amplification, cDNA was treated with uracil DNA-glycosylase and purified using the QIAquick PCR purification kit. In the second PCR, Illumina TruSeq-compatible adapters and sample-specific barcodes were added. TapeStation and Qubit were used to check library quality and concentration, and roughly 5.5 ng of each library was pooled. Sequencing of the pooled libraries was done on an Illumina HiSeq2500 single-index Rapid Run using custom sequencing primers and 2 x 100 bp reads. The paper's data handling went like this. PCR and sequencing errors were corrected by UMI-based consensus assembly using MiGEC version 1.2.6. V(D)J alignment, clonotype assembly and CDR3 extraction were performed with MiXCR version 2.1.1. Normalisation of gene usage, clonotype sharing and MAIT/NKT TCR abundance was achieved by analysing the top 1000, 10 000 and 20 000 clonotypes per sample. After downsampling to 27 000 UMIs, diversity was calculated as the inverse Simpson index using the vegan R package. Paired Mann-Whitney U tests on discordant twin pairs were used, with Benjamini-Hochberg multiple-testing correction. Reprocessed by TCRdb, the reads give a single entry per CDR3 protein sequence, without DNA. The V and J calls follow TCRdb's processing rather than the paper's. The sample has 420,000 or so distinct CDR3 sequences on record. The ten biggest clones cover 2.4% of the sample.

What the research found in general, with its limitations: TCRbeta repertoire diversity, by inverse Simpson index, was decreased in IBD patients compared with their healthy co-twins. The analysis was unable to tell different T cell subtypes apart. Differing immunosuppressive treatments among patients may have added background noise and inter-individual variability to the repertoires. Concordant and discordant twins showed no difference in repertoire similarity, possibly because of limited statistical power. No single strong signal or clonotype linked to IBD turned up in the results, so the idea that one exists was not supported. Compared with healthy twins, IBD patients shared fewer clonotypes with other individuals, and the difference was most pronounced in patients with signs of disease activity.

The sequenced sample consisted of blood. The clonotype originates from a human donor with ulcerative colitis or Crohn's disease, or a healthy co-twin of an affected twin (not recorded which).

The CDR3 has the sequence CASSTLGQNTEAFF. The V and J genes are TRBV7-6 and TRBJ1-1. According to the germline V gene, CDR1 reads SGHVS and CDR2 reads FNYEAQ. From the cysteine through the phenylalanine, the CDR3 covers 14 amino acids. The protein alone is recorded here.